A selection of T cell receptor beta chains follows, all from one sample in a study of T cell repertoires in cytomegalovirus infection. One entry per CDR3 protein results from TCRdb running MiXCR on the reads. The sample yields around 320,000 distinct CDR3 sequences, 9.5% seen once. Source material: PBMCs. These receptors all come from a human donor in good health (CMV status not recorded). Some clones in this sample may be carry-over from other donors' samples. CDR3s include the opening cysteine and the closing phenylalanine or tryptophan. A D gene is named only where the DNA matches it firmly. A row's size may be missing; if present it is once, few, many or a size class.

J: TRBJ1-1
D: .
V: TRBV7-2
size: many
CDR3: CASSLGGANTEAFF
DNA: TGTGCCAGCAGCTTAGGGGGGGCGAACACTGAAGCTTTCTTT

J: TRBJ1-6
D: TRBD1
V: TRBV7-9
size: .
CDR3: CASSDYRGVDSPLHF
DNA: TGTGCCAGCAGCGACTACAGGGGTGTAGATTCACCCCTCCACTTT

J: TRBJ2-3
D: .
V: TRBV20-1
size: .
CDR3: CSAPQWASKDTQYF
DNA: TGCAGTGCCCCCCAGTGGGCTAGCAAGGATACGCAGTATTTT

J: TRBJ2-2
D: .
V: TRBV28
size: .
CDR3: CASSLNREGGELFF
DNA: TGTGCCAGCAGTTTAAACAGGGAGGGCGGGGAGCTGTTTTTT

J: TRBJ2-5
D: .
V: TRBV7-9
size: .
CDR3: CASSFSSQETQYF
DNA: TGTGCCAGCAGCTTTTCTAGTCAAGAGACCCAGTACTTC

J: TRBJ1-2
D: .
V: TRBV29-1
size: .
CDR3: CSGGPRSGGGYGYTF
DNA: TGCAGCGGTGGCCCCCGGTCGGGAGGGGGCTATGGCTACACCTTC

J: TRBJ2-3
D: TRBD2
V: TRBV6-2/TRBV6-3
size: few
CDR3: CASKRLAGTDTQYF
DNA: TGTGCCAGCAAGAGACTAGCGGGGACAGATACGCAGTATTTT

J: TRBJ1-4
D: .
V: TRBV7-9
size: many
CDR3: CASSSREEKLFF
DNA: TGTGCCAGCAGCTCAAGAGAAGAAAAACTGTTTTTT

J: TRBJ1-1
D: .
V: TRBV11-1
size: .
CDR3: CASSPERGYTEAFF
DNA: TGTGCCAGCAGCCCCGAGCGGGGATACACTGAAGCTTTCTTT

J: TRBJ1-4
D: .
V: TRBV29-1
size: .
CDR3: CSVEGFAEKLFF
DNA: TGCAGCGTTGAGGGGTTTGCTGAAAAACTGTTTTTT

J: TRBJ2-3
D: TRBD1
V: TRBV10-3
size: .
CDR3: CAISTRTGETDTQYF
DNA: TGTGCCATCAGTACCCGGACAGGGGAAACTGATACGCAGTATTTT

J: TRBJ2-4
D: .
V: TRBV27
size: many
CDR3: CASSWGENIQYF
DNA: TGTGCCAGCAGTTGGGGGGAAAACATTCAGTACTTC

J: TRBJ2-1
D: TRBD2
V: TRBV12-3/TRBV12-4
size: .
CDR3: CASILTSGGPNEQFF
DNA: TGTGCCAGCATCCTGACTAGCGGGGGGCCCAATGAGCAGTTCTTC

J: TRBJ2-5
D: .
V: TRBV7-2
size: many
CDR3: CASSSRLVQETQYF
DNA: TGTGCCAGCAGCTCCCGTCTCGTCCAAGAGACCCAGTACTTC

J: TRBJ2-3
D: .
V: TRBV7-6
size: many
CDR3: CASSPTRRPDTQYF
DNA: TGTGCCAGCAGCCCAACTAGGAGGCCAGATACGCAGTATTTT

J: TRBJ2-2
D: .
V: TRBV12-3/TRBV12-4
size: few
CDR3: CASSLRDIPGELFF
DNA: TGTGCCAGCAGTTTAAGGGATATTCCCGGGGAGCTGTTTTTT

J: TRBJ2-1
D: .
V: TRBV15
size: few
CDR3: CATSRDLGSYNEQFF
DNA: TGTGCCACCAGCAGAGATCTTGGGTCCTACAATGAGCAGTTCTTC

J: TRBJ1-4
D: .
V: TRBV19
size: few
CDR3: CASSPSTSRGEKLFF
DNA: TGTGCCAGTAGTCCTTCGACAAGCCGCGGCGAAAAACTGTTTTTT

J: TRBJ2-3
D: TRBD2
V: TRBV15
size: few
CDR3: CATSRVPGRVTDTQYF
DNA: TGTGCCACCAGCAGAGTCCCTGGGAGGGTCACAGATACGCAGTATTTT

J: TRBJ2-2
D: TRBD1
V: TRBV7-8
size: many
CDR3: CASSARQGTGELFF
DNA: TGTGCCAGCAGCGCCCGACAGGGGACCGGGGAGCTGTTTTTT

J: TRBJ2-5
D: .
V: TRBV12-3/TRBV12-4
size: few
CDR3: CASSLGTGGETQYF
DNA: TGTGCCAGCAGTTTAGGGACAGGAGGGGAGACCCAGTACTTC

J: TRBJ2-7
D: .
V: TRBV7-2
size: many
CDR3: CASSTPPYEQYF
DNA: TGTGCCAGCAGCACCCCCCCCTACGAGCAGTACTTC

J: TRBJ2-7
D: .
V: TRBV28
size: few
CDR3: CASSLFGKGLPYSYEQYF
DNA: TGTGCCAGCAGTTTATTCGGCAAGGGACTTCCGTACTCCTACGAGCAGTACTTC

J: TRBJ2-1
D: .
V: TRBV19
size: many
CDR3: CASSPQRGYNEQFF
DNA: TGTGCCAGTAGTCCCCAAAGGGGGTACAATGAGCAGTTCTTC

J: TRBJ1-1
D: .
V: TRBV6-1
size: few
CDR3: CASSALTRSGAEAFF
DNA: TGTGCCAGCAGTGCTCTGACAAGATCAGGGGCTGAAGCTTTCTTT

J: TRBJ1-2
D: .
V: TRBV11-2
size: .
CDR3: CASSLGTSRDGYTF
DNA: TGTGCCAGCAGCTTAGGTACCAGCCGGGATGGCTACACCTTC

J: TRBJ1-2
D: TRBD1
V: TRBV20-1
size: few
CDR3: CSASGQGTFKDGYTF
DNA: TGCAGTGCTAGCGGACAGGGAACTTTCAAGGATGGCTACACCTTC

J: TRBJ1-2
D: .
V: TRBV4-2
size: many
CDR3: CASTNVDGADQTNYGYTF
DNA: TGTGCCAGCACCAATGTAGACGGCGCTGACCAGACTAACTATGGCTACACCTTC

J: TRBJ2-5
D: TRBD1
V: TRBV12-3/TRBV12-4
size: few
CDR3: CASRTTGTETQYF
DNA: TGTGCCAGCAGGACGACAGGGACGGAGACCCAGTACTTC

J: TRBJ2-2
D: .
V: TRBV25-1
size: .
CDR3: CASRKGGALGELFF
DNA: TGTGCCAGCAGGAAAGGAGGGGCTCTCGGGGAGCTGTTTTTT

J: TRBJ1-1
D: .
V: TRBV11-2
size: many
CDR3: CASTRRNLQTEAFF
DNA: TGTGCCAGCACCAGACGGAACTTACAGACTGAAGCTTTCTTT